This TCR beta chain was observed in a study of control samples from healthy donors and cancer patients. Per the germline V gene, CDR1 is SQVTM and CDR2 is ANQGSEA. The length of the CDR3 is 11 residues. Trimming removed 4 bases at V and 8 bases at J, with 11 bases between. Measured with immunoSEQ multiplex PCR; TCRdb has only the in-frame clones, and not every one. Of about 120,000 clones in the sample, about 92% were seen once. The chain recombines TRBV29-1 with TRBJ1-2; D gene unclear. The TCR sequence derives from a man aged 50-59 years with head and neck cancer. Sequences were obtained from PBMCs. The CDR3 region is CSVVVGRGYTF. CDR3 coding DNA: TGCAGCGTTGTAGTGGGGAGAGGCTACACCTTC.